What follows are 7 T cell receptor beta chains derived from one specimen sequenced in a study of Ad26.COV2.S vaccination and SARS-CoV-2 variants (dated by TCRdb to the early 2020s). Library preparation employed the immunoSEQ multiplex PCR assay. TCRdb holds this immuneACCESS table with in-frame rearrangements only. Some clones are missing; in checked studies, unresolved V genes explain under half, and the rest has no known cause. This sample has 400,000 to 500,000 clones in its table, and roughly nine tenths of those were observed once. The ten largest clones add up to around 2.5% of the sample. This specimen's treatment or condition label, per the study, means: 15 to 20 received Ad26.COV2.S at low or high dose, single or two shots; roughly five received placebo; per-sample allocation not given. For vaccine and placebo recipients, repertoires were sequenced using samples collected on day 63 after the first injection.

This material consisted of peripheral blood, taken in a trial of Ad26.COV2.S vaccine versus placebo. The receptors originated from a person aged 18 to 59 who received the Ad26.COV2.S COVID-19 vaccine or a placebo.

The chain links TRBV5-6 to TRBJ1-3; D is unresolved. Germline CDR1 and CDR2: SGHDT and YYEEEE. Trimming stripped 0 bases from V and 0 bases from J, with 13 bases between. CDR3 length equals 17 residues. CDR3 sequence reads: CASSLDPSFSSGNTIYF. The CDR3 DNA is TGTGCCAGCAGCTTGGACCCATCTTTTAGCTCTGGAAACACCATATATTTT.

V usage is TRBV29-1 and J usage is TRBJ2-6, with TRBD1 as a possible D gene (7 bases). Germline CDR1 reads SQVTM; CDR2 reads ANQGSEA. The CDR3 is 15 residues long. V lost 4 bases to trimming and J lost 0 bases, with 10 bases between them. This CDR3 reads CSVGQGLSGANVLTF. CDR3 nucleotide sequence: TGCAGCGTTGGACAGGGACTCTCTGGGGCCAACGTCCTGACTTTC.

This rearrangement joins TRBV6-5 to TRBJ1-1; unclear D gene. The CDR3 covers 13 residues. The V and J ends lost 5 bases and 9 bases respectively, with 16 bases between them. The germline V gene has CDR1 MNHEY and CDR2 SVGAGI. The CDR3 is CASSRDTLGKAFF. Written as DNA, the CDR3 is TGTGCCAGCAGTAGAGACACCCTCGGGAAAGCTTTCTTT.

This clone was observed a few times. The V and J genes are TRBV5-4 and TRBJ2-5; TRBD2 matches 8 bases. This CDR3 region has 15 residues. With 6 bases clipped from V and 5 bases from J, the junction kept 12 bases outside the gene matches. The germline V gene encodes CDR1 SGHNT and CDR2 YYREEE (reference sequence). The chain's CDR3 is CASTRGGLTRETQYF. The CDR3 DNA follows: TGTGCCAGCACCCGGGGGGGTCTCACTCGCGAGACCCAGTACTTC.

Turning to this clone: Sequence at one end of the junction differs from germline and may be a read error. The V gene is TRBV28, the J gene TRBJ2-3; TRBD1 might be the D (6 bases). CDR1 and CDR2 (germline): MDHEN, SYDVKM. This CDR3 contains 15 residues. The CDR3 region is CASSSPNPFTGRMDF. The CDR3 region has the DNA TGTGCCAGCAGTTCCCCCAACCCCTTCACAGGGCGCATGGATTTT.

V usage is TRBV19 and J usage is TRBJ2-2, with D unclear. The CDR3 runs 11 residues. Germline assignment: CDR1 LNHDA and CDR2 SQIVND (reference sequence). Trimming took 7 bases from V and 7 from J, leaving 7 bases between them. The CDR3 DNA sequence: TGTGCCAGTACATTGAACGGGGAGCTGTTTTTT. As protein: CASTLNGELFF.

A single count supports this clone. CDR3: CASSRTVAYNEQFF. The CDR3 coding sequence is TGTGCCAGCTCTAGGACAGTTGCCTACAATGAGCAGTTCTTC. The chain is built from TRBV18 and TRBJ2-1; D might be TRBD1 (6 bases). Trimming pared 6 bases from V and 2 bases from J, leaving 11 bases between. CDR3 length: 14 residues. Germline V gene sequence: CDR1 KGHSH, CDR2 LQKENI.